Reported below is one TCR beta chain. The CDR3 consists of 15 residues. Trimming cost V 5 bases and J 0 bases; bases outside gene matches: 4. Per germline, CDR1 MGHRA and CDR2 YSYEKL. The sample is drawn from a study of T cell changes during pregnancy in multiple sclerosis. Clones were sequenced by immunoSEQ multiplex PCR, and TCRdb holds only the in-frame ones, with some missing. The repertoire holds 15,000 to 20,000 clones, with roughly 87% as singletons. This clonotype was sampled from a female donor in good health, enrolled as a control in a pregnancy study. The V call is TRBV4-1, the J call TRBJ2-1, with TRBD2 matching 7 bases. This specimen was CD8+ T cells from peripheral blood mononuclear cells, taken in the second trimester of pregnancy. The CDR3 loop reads CASSGGGSSYNEQFF. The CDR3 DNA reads TGCGCCAGCAGCGGGGGGGGTAGCTCCTACAATGAGCAGTTCTTC.